This is a list of T cell receptor beta chains from one sample in a study of HIV-infected patients and healthy controls. TCRdb re-called the 5' RACE reads with MiXCR, one entry per CDR3 protein. This table holds 17,000 or so distinct CDR3 sequences, 5.5% found once. Specimen: blood. These receptors all stem from an adult in good health. CDR3s include the opening cysteine and the closing phenylalanine or tryptophan. A D gene is named only where the DNA matches it firmly. Expanded clones are given a class, and other clones once, few, many or no size at all.

j_gene: TRBJ1-5
abundance: many
d_gene: -
v_gene: TRBV19
CDR3nt: TGTGCCAGTAGTAACGCCAATAGCAATCAGCCCCAGCATTTT
CDR3aa: CASSNANSNQPQHF

j_gene: TRBJ2-5
abundance: many
d_gene: TRBD1
v_gene: TRBV12-3/TRBV12-4
CDR3nt: TGTGCCAGCAGGGGACAGTACCAAGAGACCCAGTACTTC
CDR3aa: CASRGQYQETQYF

j_gene: TRBJ1-2
abundance: medium-sized
d_gene: -
v_gene: TRBV2
CDR3nt: TGTGCCAGCACCCAGGGGAACTATGGCTACACCTTC
CDR3aa: CASTQGNYGYTF

j_gene: TRBJ2-1
abundance: medium-sized
d_gene: TRBD2
v_gene: TRBV5-1
CDR3nt: TGCGCCAGCAGCGGGCCGGGAGGAGCTACTTCTTGGTTCTTC
CDR3aa: CASSGPGGATSWFF

j_gene: TRBJ2-4
abundance: -
d_gene: TRBD1
v_gene: TRBV28
CDR3nt: TGTGCCAGCAGTCCGCGACAGGGTAAAGCAGCCAAAAACATTCAGTACTTC
CDR3aa: CASSPRQGKAAKNIQYF

j_gene: TRBJ1-1
abundance: many
d_gene: -
v_gene: TRBV7-3
CDR3nt: TGTGCCAGCAGCTTAACCCCCGGGGGGGCGAGTCCGGACACTGAAGCTTTCTTT
CDR3aa: CASSLTPGGASPDTEAFF

j_gene: TRBJ2-4
abundance: few
d_gene: TRBD2
v_gene: TRBV3-1
CDR3nt: TGTGCCAGCAGCCAAGAGCTGGGACTAGCGGGGGGGCAGCTAGCCAAAAACATTCAGTACTTC
CDR3aa: CASSQELGLAGGQLAKNIQYF

j_gene: TRBJ1-4
abundance: many
d_gene: -
v_gene: TRBV7-9
CDR3nt: TGTGCCAGCAGCTCACGGGACGGTCCTAATGAAAAACTGTTTTTT
CDR3aa: CASSSRDGPNEKLFF

j_gene: TRBJ1-1
abundance: many
d_gene: -
v_gene: TRBV6-6
CDR3nt: TGTGCCAGCAGTCCCGACCCCCGCACTGAAGCTTTCTTT
CDR3aa: CASSPDPRTEAFF

j_gene: TRBJ2-7
abundance: few
d_gene: -
v_gene: TRBV29-1
CDR3nt: TGCAGCGCCCTCCGGGACTCGACCTACGAGCAGTACTTC
CDR3aa: CSALRDSTYEQYF